This T cell receptor (beta chain) emerged from a study of T cell responses to AZD1222 COVID-19 vaccine (dated by TCRdb to the early 2020s). Study-wide context: Because spike-specific TCR depth and breadth did not differ between the two schedules, AZD1222 recipients who got a second dose at roughly 4 weeks were pooled with those who got a second dose at roughly 12 weeks. Trial participants were enrolled by age into 18-55, 56-69 and 70-plus year subgroups, with around 140, 26 and 57 TCR-sequenced participants respectively. A total of 230 to 250 trial participants underwent TCR sequencing, of whom about 200 had received two doses of AZD1222 and about 26 had received two doses of the MenACWY control vaccine.

The CDR3 regions of human TCRbeta chains were analyzed by immunosequencing. Processing in the source paper ran as follows. Repertoire TCRs were matched against a reference library of SARS-CoV-2-specific TCRs generated with the MIRA antigen-specificity platform. Breadth was defined as the fraction of unique TCRs that were SARS-CoV-2-associated. Depth was defined as the fraction of total T cells that were SARS-CoV-2-associated. Using the MIRA data, each spike-specific TCR was mapped to the spike region that the TCR reacts to and placed in a CD4 or CD8 class. Log10-transformed breadth and depth values were compared by one-way ANOVA with Sidak's multiple comparisons tests. Drawn from immuneACCESS, this table holds only the in-frame rearrangements with V and J called that TCRdb kept. Clones are partly lost; checked studies trace under half to an unresolved V gene and leave the rest unexplained. For V, J and clone size, that table is used; D and trimming come from the DNA. In this sample the table shows 140,000 to 150,000 clones, 93% of which occur a single time. Under 6.5% of the sample belongs to the ten largest clones.

Trimming leaves V shorter by 4 bases and J shorter by 1 base, with the junction holding 8 bases beyond the gene matches. Reading from cysteine to phenylalanine, the CDR3 counts 18 amino acids. Of the read, only the CDR3 DNA is kept; its 54 bases are in frame from base 1. CDR1 and CDR2 are read off the germline V gene as SGHAT and FQNNGV. The research as a whole found: The 56-69-year group was small, and its depth increase did not reach significance, likely because of low power. After two AZD1222 doses, spike-specific TCR breadth and depth were significantly higher than at day 0 and than in MenACWY recipients. Nearly half of unique spike-specific TCRs reportedly recognized epitopes outside regions mutated in the B.1.351 and B.1.1.7 variants. Conclusions about previously exposed vaccinees were limited because only six AZD1222 recipients were SARS-CoV-2 seropositive at baseline. The vaccine-associated CD4 TCRs covered the entire spike protein, and the dominant responses fell in regions 160-218 and 743-854. Because no day 14 peak-response samples were available, the repertoires could be characterized only after the peak T cell response. Most participants were white British and females outnumbered males, and the authors suggested that clonal diversity may have been underestimated.

Concerning this clone: Its target antigen remains unknown. Per-nucleotide qualities are absent, and no much larger clonotype sits a single base away.

Sample time point, as interpreted from the label and publication: baseline before first vaccination. Vaccinee samples came from UK trials COV001 and COV002, including a single-blind randomized controlled phase 2/3 trial of AZD1222 (ChAdOx1 nCoV-19) in healthy adults. For TCRbeta chain sequencing, PBMC samples were collected from trial participants at day 0 and at day 28 after the second dose. Material: peripheral blood, obtained on day 0 of AZD1222 vaccination. The receptor was isolated from an adult in good health. The sequence links TRBV11-2 to TRBJ2-1; 12 bases in the junction line up with TRBD2. The nucleotide sequence reads as follows: TGTGCCAGCAGCTCGCGTCTTGGGACTAGCGGGTCCTACAATGAGCAGTTCTTC. It translates to CASSSRLGTSGSYNEQFF.